This T cell receptor beta chain came from a study of identical twins. TCRdb re-called the 5' RACE reads through MiXCR, storing one row per CDR3 protein. The repertoire holds roughly 250,000 distinct CDR3 sequences, with more than 12% as singletons. The V gene lost 2 bases and the J gene lost 10 bases, with 17 bases spanning the gap. Per the germline V gene, CDR1 is GTSNPN and CDR2 is SVGIG (reference sequence). This CDR3 spans 14 amino acids. This TCR was recovered from a woman between 18 and 29 years old in good health. The rearrangement links TRBV30 to TRBJ1-4; D remains unclear. Sequenced input: memory (CD45RO+) T cells sorted from blood. CDR3 bases: TGTGCCTGGAGTTTTTGGACCGGCGCGGGAAAACTGTTTTTT. As protein: CAWSFWTGAGKLFF.